Following are 24 T cell receptor beta chains from one sample sequenced in a study of blood T cells in healthy people across ages. A second PCR of roughly 7 to 11 cycles used a sample-barcoded 5' primer and a J-beta primer mix. One entry per CDR3 protein, called by TCRdb with MiXCR from the 5' RACE reads. The top ten clones hold approximately 3.3% of a sample with 500,000 to 650,000 distinct CDR3 sequences, around 27% of them seen once. The same specimen was also included in a second study, on T cells of mothers and their children.

The sequenced sample consisted of blood. The receptors derive from a boy younger than 10 in good health.

The chain couples TRBV3-1 to TRBJ1-1; D ambiguous. The V and J ends lost 2 bases and 3 bases respectively, with 10 bases between them. The germline V gene has CDR1 LGHDT and CDR2 YNNKEL (reference sequence). The CDR3 has 14 amino acids. The CDR3 sequence is CASSQSGPDTEAFF. The CDR3 DNA reads as TGTGCCAGCAGCCAAAGCGGACCGGACACTGAAGCTTTCTTT.

The rearrangement joins TRBV5-5 to TRBJ1-5; 10 bases agree with TRBD1. There are 17 residues in the CDR3. J lost 0 bases, V lost 5 bases, and 8 bases had no gene match. Germline V gene sequence: CDR1 SGHKS, CDR2 YYEKEE (reference sequence). The CDR3 loop reads CASRETGGPYSNQPQHF. The CDR3 nucleotides read TGTGCCAGCAGGGAGACAGGGGGCCCATATAGCAATCAGCCCCAGCATTTT.

A few counts support this clonotype. In DNA, the CDR3 is TGTGCCAGCAGCCAGGACAGTTCTACAACTAATGAAAAACTGTTTTTT. As protein: CASSQDSSTTNEKLFF. This sequence joins TRBV2 and TRBJ1-4; D is perhaps TRBD1 (6 bases). CDR1 is SNHLY and CDR2 is FYNNEI in the germline V gene. The CDR3 has 16 residues. V shed 6 bases and J shed 0 bases, with 14 bases lying between them.

The rearrangement uses TRBV7-6 and TRBJ2-5, with D perhaps assigned TRBD1 or TRBD2 (5 bases each). Germline V lookup: CDR1 SGHVS, CDR2 FNYEAQ. The CDR3 runs 17 residues. V lost 1 base, J lost 5 bases, and 20 bases lay in between. CDR3 nucleotides: TGTGCCAGCAGCTTAGTGCAGGGACCGCTTTCGTGGGAGACCCAGTACTTC. Translating it yields CASSLVQGPLSWETQYF.

This clonotype turned up a few times. The chain links TRBV5-4 to TRBJ2-5; 9 positions agree with TRBD2. The CDR3 runs 15 residues. The V gene's germline CDR1 is SGHNT and CDR2 YYREEE (reference sequence). V dropped 5 bases and J dropped 1; count of bases not matched to a gene: 6. CDR3 sequence: CASRVLAGVQETQYF. In DNA, the CDR3 is TGTGCCAGCAGGGTACTAGCGGGTGTCCAAGAGACCCAGTACTTC.

This clonotype was recorded a few times. The chain employs TRBV20-1 and TRBJ2-5, with D possibly matching TRBD1 (5 bases). This CDR3 has 13 amino acids. Germline V gives CDR1 DFQATT, CDR2 SNEGSKA (reference sequence). The V end lost 6 bases, the J end lost 5 bases, and 16 bases lay between the germline ends. The CDR3 sequence: CSADGPRAETQYF. The CDR3, as DNA: TGCAGTGCGGATGGTCCCAGGGCTGAGACCCAGTACTTC.

In DNA form, the CDR3 reads TGTGCCTGGAGCGGGGAATGGAATGAAAAACTGTTTTTT. Residues: CAWSGEWNEKLFF. V is TRBV30 and J is TRBJ1-4; the D is unclear. Germline V gene lookup returns CDR1 GTSNPN and CDR2 SVGIG (reference sequence). V dropped 3 bases and J dropped 5 bases, with 10 bases sitting between them. This CDR3 spans 13 amino acids.

This clonotype was seen more than once but under ten times. The chain carries TRBV7-2 and TRBJ2-2; D not certain. Trimming cost V 1 base and J 1 base, with 7 bases left between them. This CDR3 comprises 15 residues. The germline CDR1 and CDR2 sequences are SGHTA and FQGNSA. CDR3 amino acids: CASSLERLNTGELFF. CDR3 in DNA: TGTGCCAGCAGCTTAGAACGACTGAACACCGGGGAGCTGTTTTTT.

This clonotype has just a few counts. This chain uses TRBV12-3 or TRBV12-4 with TRBJ2-5; 15 bases fit TRBD2. CDR3 size: 19 residues. The trim removed 6 bases at V and 5 bases at J, leaving 16 bases unmatched. CDR3 bases: TGTGCCAGCAGCTTACGTGGACTAGCGGGAGGGTTCAATGGGGAGACCCAGTACTTC. This sequence encodes CASSLRGLAGGFNGETQYF.

V and J are TRBV12-3 or TRBV12-4 and TRBJ2-5, with TRBD1 as a possible D gene (5 bases). The J call is uncertain, as TRBJ2-7 better fits the DNA end. CDR3 size: 15 residues. CDR3 nucleotide sequence: TGTGCCAGCAGTCCTTCGACAGAGAGCTCCTACGAGCAGTACTTC. Translating gives CASSPSTESSYEQYF.

A word on this clonotype: Sequence at one end of the junction differs from germline and may be a read error. This chain links TRBV6-1 with TRBJ1-6, with 7 bases identical to TRBD1. Germline loops: CDR1 MNHNS, CDR2 SASEGT. There are 16 residues in the CDR3. The CDR3 nucleotides read TGTGCCAGCAGTCAAGCCCGAGGGGGCGCGGATTCACCCCTCCACTTT. As protein: CASSQARGGADSPLHF.

This clonotype was counted ten times or more. V and J are TRBV18 and TRBJ2-5, with D unclear. The CDR3 covers 13 residues. Per the germline V gene, CDR1 is KGHSH and CDR2 is LQKENI. The germline V and J ends were trimmed by 4 bases and 3 bases, with 9 bases remaining between them. The CDR3 DNA reads TGTGCCAGCTCACAGACTGGGGAAGAGACCCAGTACTTC. This codes for CASSQTGEETQYF.

The chain links TRBV20-1 to TRBJ2-5, with 10 bases matching TRBD1. CDR1 is DFQATT, CDR2 SNEGSKA, per germline (reference sequence). V dropped 3 bases and J dropped 5; count of bases not matched to a gene: 3. The length of the CDR3 is 13 residues. Written as DNA, the CDR3 is TGCAGTGCTAGTGGGGGACAGGGGGAGACCCAGTACTTC. It encodes CSASGGQGETQYF.

The gene calls are TRBV2 and TRBJ2-7, with D perhaps TRBD1 (5 bases). Germline V gives CDR1 SNHLY, CDR2 FYNNEI. The CDR3 spans 13 residues. Between the trimmed V and J ends, which lost 5 bases and 1 base, there was a span of 9 bases. The CDR3 here is CASSRGRSYEQYF. The CDR3 coding sequence is TGTGCCAGCAGTAGGGGCCGATCCTACGAGCAGTACTTC.

This chain connects TRBV4-3 to TRBJ2-3, with 10 bases that match TRBD2. The ends lost 4 bases at V and 5 bases at J; junction bases unmatched: 18. Germline assignment: CDR1 LGHNA and CDR2 YSLEER. This CDR3 region has 19 residues. Here the CDR3 DNA reads TGCGCCAGCAGCCCACATCCGATGGGGCTAGCGGGAGTAGAAGATACGCAGTATTTT. It specifies CASSPHPMGLAGVEDTQYF.

The chain carries TRBV12-3 or TRBV12-4 and TRBJ1-4; TRBD1 agrees at 7 bases. Trimming at V came to 5 bases and at J to 13 bases, leaving 7 bases not matched to a gene. CDR3 length: 12 amino acids. This chain's CDR3 is CASSLRQGGLFF. The CDR3 nucleotides read TGTGCCAGCAGTCTACGACAGGGAGGACTGTTTTTT.

This clonotype was counted a few times. In DNA, the CDR3 is TGTGCCAGCAGTTTATCGGGGGGTAGTGGCTACACCTTC. Translated, it gives CASSLSGGSGYTF. The V call is TRBV12-3 or TRBV12-4, the J call TRBJ1-2; a weak D match, TRBD1 (5 bases). The V and J ends lost 2 bases and 7 bases respectively, with 11 bases between them. The CDR3 sequence is 13 residues long.

The chain carries TRBV4-1 and TRBJ1-2; D is uncertain. This CDR3 is 14 amino acids long. The ends were cut back, 1 base at V and 8 bases at J, with 14 bases in the middle. Looked up from germline, CDR1 is MGHRA and CDR2 is YSYEKL. CDR3 in DNA: TGCGCCAGCAGCCAAGTGATATCTGGGGAGGGCTACACCTTC. Protein product: CASSQVISGEGYTF.

The chain has TRBV20-1 and TRBJ2-3; D remains unclear. This CDR3 is built from 12 residues. The germline V gene encodes CDR1 DFQATT and CDR2 SNEGSKA (reference sequence). V dropped 2 bases and J dropped 3 bases, with 6 bases sitting between them. The CDR3 region has the DNA TGCAGTGCTAGACTTGGGACAGATACGCAGTATTTT. Translated, it gives CSARLGTDTQYF.

The chain combines TRBV6-2 or TRBV6-3 with TRBJ2-1; 9 positions agree with TRBD2. The CDR3 has 17 residues. In germline, CDR1 is MNHEY, CDR2 SVGEGT. The junction had 11 bases not matched to a gene; V was cut back by 6 bases and J by 2 bases. Written as DNA, the CDR3 is TGTGCCAGCAGGCCTCTTAGCGGGAGCCCGACCTACAATGAGCAGTTCTTC. Protein: CASRPLSGSPTYNEQFF.

The rearrangement uses TRBV29-1 and TRBJ2-5; 10 positions agree with TRBD1. Germline lookup yields CDR1 SQVTM and CDR2 ANQGSEA. The CDR3 contains 13 residues. J was trimmed by 3 bases and V by 4 bases; bases with no gene match: 2. The CDR3 bases are TGCAGCGTTGTAGGGACAGGGGAAGAGACCCAGTACTTC. It specifies CSVVGTGEETQYF.

The V call is TRBV27, the J call TRBJ1-6; 7 positions match TRBD1. Germline V gene lookup returns CDR1 MNHEY and CDR2 SMNVEV (reference sequence). The ends lost 6 bases at V and 7 bases at J; junction bases unmatched: 3. The CDR3 totals 13 residues. The CDR3 sequence is CASSYRGNSPLHF. CDR3 nucleotides: TGTGCCAGCAGCTACAGGGGAAATTCACCCCTCCACTTT.

This clonotype was picked up a small number of times. The V and J genes are TRBV12-3 or TRBV12-4 and TRBJ2-7; 9 positions agree with TRBD2. With V trimmed by 6 bases and J by 0 bases, 9 bases remained unmatched. CDR3 length equals 16 residues. CDR3 sequence: CASSRGTSGRSYEQYF. The CDR3 DNA follows: TGTGCCAGCAGCCGTGGCACTAGCGGGCGCTCCTACGAGCAGTACTTC.

This chain connects TRBV20-1 to TRBJ1-5; D might be TRBD1 (5 bases). Deletions cut 4 bases from V and 2 bases from J, with 21 bases between. The CDR3 length is 17 residues. Germline V lookup: CDR1 DFQATT, CDR2 SNEGSKA (reference sequence). The CDR3 DNA sequence: TGCAGTGCTATCGGACCGGGGGGAGGTTGGGGCAATCAGCCCCAGCATTTT. This gives the protein CSAIGPGGGWGNQPQHF.